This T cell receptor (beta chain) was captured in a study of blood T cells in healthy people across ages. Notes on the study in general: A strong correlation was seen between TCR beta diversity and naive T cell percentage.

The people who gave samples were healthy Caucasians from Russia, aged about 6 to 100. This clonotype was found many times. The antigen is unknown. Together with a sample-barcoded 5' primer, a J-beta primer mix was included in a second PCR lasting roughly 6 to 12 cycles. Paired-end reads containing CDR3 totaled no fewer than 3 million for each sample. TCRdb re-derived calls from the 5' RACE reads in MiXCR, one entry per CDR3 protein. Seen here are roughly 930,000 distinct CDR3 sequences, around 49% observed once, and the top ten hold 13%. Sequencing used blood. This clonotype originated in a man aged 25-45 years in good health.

CDR3 region: CASSSQLLTGAEKLFF. The CDR3 bases are TGTGCCAGCAGCTCCCAACTGTTGACAGGGGCCGAAAAACTGTTTTTT. The chain uses TRBV7-2 and TRBJ1-4, with 8 positions matching TRBD1. There are 16 residues in the CDR3. The V segment lost 4 bases and the J segment 8 bases; nucleotides outside the gene matches: 12. Germline loops: CDR1 SGHTA, CDR2 FQGNSA.